This T cell receptor beta chain was obtained from a study of T cells in Graves' hyperthyroidism and ophthalmopathy (dated by TCRdb to the late 2010s). With respect to the entire study: Peripheral blood was collected at initial diagnosis, before any treatment. The roughly 94 discovery patients were randomly split 7:3 into training and test sets. The paper reports TCR Vbeta CDR3 sequencing of more than 120 peripheral blood samples: some 41 ophthalmopathy, roughly 80 hyperthyroidism and 17 progressor patients. An independent validation cohort of 18 to 20 hyperthyroidism patients and approximately 16 patients who later progressed to ophthalmopathy tested prospective prediction of ophthalmopathy. After sampling, hyperthyroidism patients received methimazole starting at 30 mg daily, and ophthalmopathy patients received high-dose intravenous methylprednisolone. To identify distinguishing TCR V-J signatures, a discovery cohort of roughly 100 patients was used, comprising 43 with Graves' ophthalmopathy and around 60 with stable Graves' hyperthyroidism. In roughly six Graves' hyperthyroidism patients, the study also compared T-cell repertoires from thyroid tissue with T-cell repertoires from blood. Here is what the overall study found, with its caveats: A 13 V-J signature model separated ophthalmopathy from stable hyperthyroidism, with approximately 87% sensitivity and roughly 81% specificity in cross-validation and 80%/75% in testing. Most expanded thyroid clonotypes (frequency above 0.001) were also detected in blood, suggesting blood repertoires may reflect thyroid immune responses. Sample size was not statistically predetermined, and investigators were not blinded to group allocation. In validation, progression to ophthalmopathy was predicted by the model with nearly 71% sensitivity and just over 72% specificity, a median of around 5.9 months before onset.

Stable Graves' hyperthyroidism was defined as the absence of progression to ophthalmopathy over 18 months of follow-up. Hyperthyroidism patients were newly diagnosed, had a disease duration of under 2 months, and were aged 18 to 65 years. Patients with uncontrolled infections, other autoimmune diseases, pregnancy or lactation were excluded. Diagnoses were established on the basis of clinical symptoms, serum thyroxine and TRAb, thyroid ultrasound, and orbital computed tomography. Ficoll-Paque density gradient centrifugation was used to isolate PBMCs from around 10 ml of fresh peripheral blood. Total RNA was extracted using Trizol reagent, and RNA quality was assessed on an Agilent 2100 Bioanalyzer. On this clonotype: Its antigen specificity is not known. Base quality data are lacking; no much larger clone is found one base away.

The germline V gene yields MNHNS for CDR1 and SASEGT for CDR2. Spanning cysteine to phenylalanine, the CDR3 consists of 15 amino acids. Only the CDR3 region is kept as DNA, spanning 45 bases read in frame from base 1. Compared with germline, V lacks 5 bases and J lacks 8 bases; bases without a gene match: 9. The TCR beta CDR3 regions were amplified from the RNA transcripts. For the first round of RT-PCR on the TCR CDR3, the HTBI primer set was used together with the Qiagen OneStep RT-PCR kit. Libraries were constructed in a second round of multiplex PCR, after which size selection and purification were performed. Sequencing of the libraries was done on an Illumina HiSeq2000 using paired-end 100 bp reads. Turning to the authors' computational methods: SOAPnuke was used to process the raw data, removing reads that contained adapters or uncalled bases, had a mean Phred below 15, or lacked an exact match to the constant primer or identifier. COPE v1.2.5 was used to merge the high-quality paired reads, and each unique nucleotide sequence was defined as a clonotype. Clonotypes were aligned to IMGT TRBV, TRBD and TRBJ reference segments using MiTCR v1.1. Analysis was restricted to V-J combinations with a frequency above 0.0001, which covered roughly 99% of repertoires. A TCS score was defined as the ratio of F50 (clonal expansion) to E x V (chaos), with BLOSUM62-based TCRdist applied between CDR3 peptides within each V-J. Welch's t-statistics and random forest reduced some 510 V-J features to 10 to 15, which were used in a naive Bayes classifier (R e1071). The public reads were run again by TCRdb, first through fastp at Q25 and then through MiXCR, and only productive beta chains were kept. Identical CDR3 protein sequences are pooled into one entry, listed with their most common genes and DNA. The authors' filters were not applied to this entry. The sample table records 500,000 to 700,000 distinct CDR3 sequences; over 15% of these occur just once. The ten most abundant clones make up 15% to 20% of the sample.

Sequencing was done on a sample of blood. The sequence came from a young woman with Graves' hyperthyroidism. The chain is assembled from TRBV6-1 and TRBJ2-1, with 10 central nucleotides matching TRBD2. The nucleotide sequence reads TGTGCCAGCAGTCATGGACTAGCGGCTTGGGATGAGCAGTTCTTC. This sequence encodes CASSHGLAAWDEQFF.